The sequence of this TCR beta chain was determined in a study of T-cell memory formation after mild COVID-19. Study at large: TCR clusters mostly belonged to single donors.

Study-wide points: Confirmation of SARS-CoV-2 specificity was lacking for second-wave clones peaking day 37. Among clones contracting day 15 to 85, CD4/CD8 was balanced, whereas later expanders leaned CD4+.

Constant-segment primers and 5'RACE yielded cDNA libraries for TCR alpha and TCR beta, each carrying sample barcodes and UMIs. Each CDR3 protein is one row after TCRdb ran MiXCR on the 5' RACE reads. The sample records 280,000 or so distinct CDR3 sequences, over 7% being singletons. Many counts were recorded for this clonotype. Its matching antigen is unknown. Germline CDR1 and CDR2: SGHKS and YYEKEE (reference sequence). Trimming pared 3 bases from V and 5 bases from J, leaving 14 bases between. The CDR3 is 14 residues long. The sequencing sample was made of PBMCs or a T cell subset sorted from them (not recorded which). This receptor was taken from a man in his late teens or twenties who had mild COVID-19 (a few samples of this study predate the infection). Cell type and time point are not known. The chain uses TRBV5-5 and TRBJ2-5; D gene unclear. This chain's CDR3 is CASSSVTVEETQYF. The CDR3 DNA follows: TGTGCCAGCAGCTCTGTTACGGTCGAGGAGACCCAGTACTTC.